The 17 T cell receptor beta chains given below trace back to one sample, sequenced in a study of blood T cell repertoires in COVID-19. Generated by immunoSEQ multiplex PCR, the TCRdb table keeps only in-frame clones and is missing some. The data hold 200,000 to 250,000 clones, with approximately 78% observed a single time. Sample: peripheral blood. The source of these receptors is a woman aged 18-35 years with acute or convalescent COVID-19.

J is TRBJ1-1 and V is TRBV11-2, with D possibly TRBD1 on 5 matching bases. CDR1 is SGHAT, CDR2 FQNNGV, per germline. Trimming pared 2 bases from V and 6 bases from J, leaving 16 bases between. The CDR3 runs to 15 residues. CDR3 coding DNA: TGTGCCAGCAGCTTAAGGGGCGGTACGTGGGCTGAAGCTTTCTTT. Amino acids: CASSLRGGTWAEAFF.

The rearrangement links TRBV6-5 to TRBJ1-1; 12 bases fit TRBD1. Trimming took 6 bases from V and 7 from J; bases not matched to a gene: 9. The germline V gene has CDR1 MNHEY and CDR2 SVGAGI. The CDR3 runs 15 residues. CDR3 DNA: TGTGCCAGCAGCCCACGGGACAGGGGGCTTATTGAAGCTTTCTTT. This translates into CASSPRDRGLIEAFF.

V usage is TRBV21-1 and J usage is TRBJ2-3; the table's D call, TRBD1, has no DNA check behind it. TRBV21-1 is designated a pseudogene. This CDR3 comprises 23 residues. The CDR3 nucleotides read TGTGCCAGCAGCAAAGCGACTTCCGGGCTGTCCCCAACCGGGACAGAGTTTACAGATACGCAGTATTTT. It yields the protein CASSKATSGLSPTGTEFTDTQYF.

This rearrangement joins TRBV5-1 to TRBJ1-1; D might be TRBD1 (5 bases). The CDR3 contains 13 residues. Per the germline V gene, CDR1 is SGHRS and CDR2 is YFSETQ. V lost 0 bases, J lost 4 bases, and 7 bases lay in between. The CDR3 coding sequence is TGCGCCAGCAGCTTGGGGAGGGGCACTGAAGCTTTCTTT. It translates to CASSLGRGTEAFF.

The rearrangement joins TRBV29-1 to TRBJ2-3; TRBD2 agrees at 14 bases. The CDR3 spans 17 residues. The germline V gene has CDR1 SQVTM and CDR2 ANQGSEA. After removal of 6 bases from V and 2 bases from J, the junction contained 10 bases not matched to a gene. CDR3 residues: CSVGLAGAGINTDTQYF. CDR3 bases: TGCAGCGTGGGACTAGCGGGAGCGGGGATAAACACAGATACGCAGTATTTT.

The chain joins TRBV18 to TRBJ1-1; the match to TRBD1 covers 9 bases. This CDR3 has 13 residues. Germline V gene sequence: CDR1 KGHSH, CDR2 LQKENI. With V trimmed by 11 bases and J by 5 bases, 9 bases remained unmatched. As DNA, the CDR3 is TGTGCCGGACGACAGGGGGAAGGGACTGAAGCTTTCTTT. It translates to CAGRQGEGTEAFF.

This clone was observed many times. J is TRBJ2-2 and V is TRBV5-1; possibly TRBD2 for D (5 bases). This CDR3 contains 16 residues. Germline CDR1 and CDR2: SGHRS and YFSETQ. The V end was cut by 4 bases, the J end by 4 bases, with 17 bases between. CDR3 sequence: CASSPTESGGTGELFF. The CDR3 nucleotides are TGCGCCAGCAGCCCTACCGAGAGCGGCGGCACCGGGGAGCTGTTTTTT.

V and J are TRBV27 and TRBJ2-1; 16 bases fit TRBD2. The CDR3 length is 18 residues. Trimming took 6 bases from V and 5 from J; bases not matched to a gene: 10. The germline V gene encodes CDR1 MNHEY and CDR2 SMNVEV (reference sequence). The CDR3 loop reads CASRPGTSGREEDNEQFF. Written as DNA, the CDR3 is TGTGCCAGCAGACCCGGGACTAGCGGGAGGGAAGAGGACAATGAGCAGTTCTTC.

This chain joins TRBV5-1 and TRBJ2-2; a possible D gene is TRBD1 (5 bases). The CDR3 contains 13 residues. Germline V gene sequence: CDR1 SGHRS, CDR2 YFSETQ. V lost 4 bases to trimming and J lost 7 bases, with 11 bases between them. CDR3 region: CASSHRNDGELFF. The CDR3 DNA follows: TGCGCCAGCAGCCACAGGAATGACGGGGAGCTGTTTTTT.

This chain joins TRBV4-3 and TRBJ2-1; 8 bases are a match to TRBD1. J lost 3 bases, V lost 0 bases, and 1 base had no gene match. This CDR3 comprises 15 residues. Germline V gene sequence: CDR1 LGHNA, CDR2 YSLEER. The CDR3 DNA reads TGCGCCAGCAGCCAAGACAGGGGGCTCTACAATGAGCAGTTCTTC. It codes for CASSQDRGLYNEQFF.

This CDR3 is CASSGTGKGYTF. CDR3 sequence (DNA): TGTGCCAGCAGTGGGACAGGGAAGGGCTACACCTTC. This chain uses TRBV28 with TRBJ1-2; TRBD1 agrees at 9 bases. The CDR3 covers 12 residues. V gave up 5 bases and J gave up 8 bases; unmatched junction bases: 3. Germline CDR1 and CDR2: MDHEN and SYDVKM.

The chain has TRBV6-2 or TRBV6-3 and TRBJ2-1; maybe TRBD2 (5 bases). Per the germline V gene, CDR1 is MNHEY and CDR2 is SVGEGT. The germline V and J ends were trimmed by 5 bases and 5 bases, with 19 bases remaining between them. This CDR3 has 16 residues. The CDR3, as DNA: TGTGCCAGCAGTCATGCGAGTATTAGCGTAAACAATGAGCAGTTCTTC. It translates to CASSHASISVNNEQFF.

The chain has TRBV30 and TRBJ1-2; 12 bases match TRBD1. CDR3 length: 13 amino acids. The V gene end was trimmed by 3 bases and the J gene end by 8 bases; junction bases not matched to a gene: 4. Germline CDR1 and CDR2: GTSNPN and SVGIG (reference sequence). The CDR3 loop reads CAWRRDRGQGYTF. The CDR3 DNA reads as TGTGCCTGGAGGAGGGACAGGGGGCAGGGCTACACCTTC.

Here the CDR3 DNA reads TGTGCCAGCAGCGCGGGACTGCGGGTCTCCGATGAGCAGTTCTTC. Translated, it gives CASSAGLRVSDEQFF. The chain joins TRBV5-8 to TRBJ2-1; a weak D match, TRBD2 (6 bases). Trimming removed 4 bases from V and 8 bases from J, with 19 bases in between. The CDR3 is 15 amino acids. Germline CDR1 and CDR2: SGHTS and YDEGEE.

The CDR3 sequence: CASSQESRGSGYGYTF. The CDR3 DNA sequence: TGTGCCAGCAGCCAAGAAAGTCGGGGGTCCGGCTATGGCTACACCTTC. The rearrangement joins TRBV4-2 to TRBJ1-2; D perhaps matches TRBD1 (5 bases). The V gene lost 0 bases and the J gene lost 4 bases, with 15 bases spanning the gap. Germline V gives CDR1 LGHNA, CDR2 YNFKEQ. The CDR3 is 16 amino acids.

The chain carries TRBV27 and TRBJ1-2; 9 bases agree with TRBD1. V shed 6 bases, J shed 7 bases, and the junction held 9 bases outside the gene matches. In germline, CDR1 is MNHEY, CDR2 SMNVEV (reference sequence). This CDR3 has 14 residues. In DNA form, the CDR3 reads TGTGCCAGCAGGAGTACAGGGGGCGCGAGTGGCTACACCTTC. The encoded protein is CASRSTGGASGYTF.

This chain joins TRBV24-1 and TRBJ2-2; D is possibly TRBD1 (6 bases). This CDR3 has 15 residues. Per the germline V gene, CDR1 is KGHDR and CDR2 is SFDVKD. The V and J ends lost 4 bases and 4 bases respectively, with 12 bases between them. The DNA for the CDR3 is TGTGCCACCAGTGACCCGGGACAACCCACCGGGGAGCTGTTTTTT. Translating gives CATSDPGQPTGELFF.